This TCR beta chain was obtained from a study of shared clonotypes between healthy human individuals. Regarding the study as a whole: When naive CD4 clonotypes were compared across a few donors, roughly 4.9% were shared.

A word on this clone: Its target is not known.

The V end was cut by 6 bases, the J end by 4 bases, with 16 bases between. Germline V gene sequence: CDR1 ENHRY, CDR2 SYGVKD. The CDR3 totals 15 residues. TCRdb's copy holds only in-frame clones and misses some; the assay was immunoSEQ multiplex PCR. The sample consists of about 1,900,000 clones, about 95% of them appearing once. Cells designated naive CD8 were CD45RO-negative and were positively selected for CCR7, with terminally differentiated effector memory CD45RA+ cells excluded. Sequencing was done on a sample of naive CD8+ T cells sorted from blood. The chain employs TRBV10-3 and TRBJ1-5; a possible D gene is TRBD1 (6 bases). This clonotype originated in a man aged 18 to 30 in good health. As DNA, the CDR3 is TGTGCCATCAGGGAGGGGGTGAACGGGAATCAGCCCCAGCATTTT. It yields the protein CAIREGVNGNQPQHF.